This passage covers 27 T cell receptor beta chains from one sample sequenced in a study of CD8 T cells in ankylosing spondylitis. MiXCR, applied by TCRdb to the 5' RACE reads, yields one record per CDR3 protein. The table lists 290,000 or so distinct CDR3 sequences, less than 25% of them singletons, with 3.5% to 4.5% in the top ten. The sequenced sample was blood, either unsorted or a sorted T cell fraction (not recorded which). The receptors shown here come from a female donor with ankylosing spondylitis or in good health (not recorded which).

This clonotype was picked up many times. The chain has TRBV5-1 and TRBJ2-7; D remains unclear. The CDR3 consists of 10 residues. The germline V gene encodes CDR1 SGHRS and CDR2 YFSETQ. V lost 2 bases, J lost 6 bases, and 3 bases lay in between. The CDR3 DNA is TGCGCCAGCAGCTTCACCGAGCAGTACTTC. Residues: CASSFTEQYF.

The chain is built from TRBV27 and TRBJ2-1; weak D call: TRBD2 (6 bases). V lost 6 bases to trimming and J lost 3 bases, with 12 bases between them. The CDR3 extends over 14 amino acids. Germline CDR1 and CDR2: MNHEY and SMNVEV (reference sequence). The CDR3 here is CASRGWGGYNEQFF. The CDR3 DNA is TGTGCCAGCAGGGGATGGGGAGGCTACAATGAGCAGTTCTTC.

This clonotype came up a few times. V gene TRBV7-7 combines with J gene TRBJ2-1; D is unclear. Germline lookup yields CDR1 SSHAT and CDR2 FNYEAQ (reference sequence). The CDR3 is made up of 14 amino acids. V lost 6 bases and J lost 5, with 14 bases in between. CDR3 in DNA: TGTGCCAGCAGTAAGCTAGGCGCCCACAATGAGCAGTTCTTC. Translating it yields CASSKLGAHNEQFF. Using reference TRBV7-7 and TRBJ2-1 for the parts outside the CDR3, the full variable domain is GAGVSQSPRYKVTKRGQDVTLRCDPISSHATLYWYQQALGQGPEFLTYFNYEAQPDKSGLPSDRFSAERPEGSISTLTIQRTEQRDSAMYRCASSKLGAHNEQFFGPGTRLTVL.

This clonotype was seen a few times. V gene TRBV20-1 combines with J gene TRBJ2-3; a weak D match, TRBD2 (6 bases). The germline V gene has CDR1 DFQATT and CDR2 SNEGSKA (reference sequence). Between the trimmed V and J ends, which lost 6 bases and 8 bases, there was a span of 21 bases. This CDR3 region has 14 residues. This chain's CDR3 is CSARSSSVVGTQYF. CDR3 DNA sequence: TGCAGTGCGAGGTCCTCTAGCGTAGTTGGTACGCAGTATTTT.

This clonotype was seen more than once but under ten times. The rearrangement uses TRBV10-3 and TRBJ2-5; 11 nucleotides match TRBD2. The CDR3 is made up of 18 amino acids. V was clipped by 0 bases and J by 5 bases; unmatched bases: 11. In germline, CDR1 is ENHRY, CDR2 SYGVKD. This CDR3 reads CAISESTGLAVGRETQYF. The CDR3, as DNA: TGTGCCATCAGTGAGTCGACGGGACTAGCGGTCGGGAGGGAGACCCAGTACTTC.

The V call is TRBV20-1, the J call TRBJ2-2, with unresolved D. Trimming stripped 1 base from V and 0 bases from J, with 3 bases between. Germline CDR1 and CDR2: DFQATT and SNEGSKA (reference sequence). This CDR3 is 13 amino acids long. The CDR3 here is CSARGPNTGELFF. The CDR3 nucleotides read TGCAGTGCTAGAGGGCCGAACACCGGGGAGCTGTTTTTT.

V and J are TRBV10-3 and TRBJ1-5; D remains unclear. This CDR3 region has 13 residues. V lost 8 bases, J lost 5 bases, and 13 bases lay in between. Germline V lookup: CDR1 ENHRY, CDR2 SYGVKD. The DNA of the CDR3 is TGTGCCATCGCGGCGGACCTAGATCAGCCCCAGCATTTT. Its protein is CAIAADLDQPQHF.

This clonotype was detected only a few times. The CDR3 DNA reads TGTGCCAGCAGCGTCCGAGTCGCGGGTCTATACGAGCAGTACTTC. This gives the protein CASSVRVAGLYEQYF. The chain recombines TRBV7-2 with TRBJ2-7, with a possible D match to TRBD2 (5 bases). This CDR3 comprises 15 residues. V lost 5 bases, J lost 4 bases, and 18 bases lay in between. Germline loops: CDR1 SGHTA, CDR2 FQGNSA.

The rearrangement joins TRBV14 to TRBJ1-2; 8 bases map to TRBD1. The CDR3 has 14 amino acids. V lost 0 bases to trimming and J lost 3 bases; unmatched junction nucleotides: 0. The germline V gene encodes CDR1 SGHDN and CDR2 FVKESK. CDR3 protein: CASSQDRGHYGYTF. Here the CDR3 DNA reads TGTGCCAGCAGCCAAGACAGGGGGCACTATGGCTACACCTTC.

CDR3 residues: CASSYVPIARSAQETQYF. The CDR3 bases are TGTGCCAGCAGTTACGTTCCAATAGCGAGGTCGGCACAAGAGACCCAGTACTTC. The rearrangement joins TRBV6-5 to TRBJ2-5; a weak D match, TRBD2 (5 bases). V dropped 2 bases and J dropped 2 bases, with 21 bases sitting between them. CDR1 is MNHEY, CDR2 SVGAGI, per germline. The CDR3 contains 18 residues.

CDR3 coding DNA: TGTGCCATCGTTCTGGACAACTCTGGAAACACCATATATTTT. Translating gives CAIVLDNSGNTIYF. V is TRBV10-3 and J is TRBJ1-3; a possible D gene is TRBD1 (5 bases). Deletions cut 8 bases from V and 0 bases from J, with 11 bases between. Germline V gives CDR1 ENHRY, CDR2 SYGVKD. CDR3 length: 14 residues.

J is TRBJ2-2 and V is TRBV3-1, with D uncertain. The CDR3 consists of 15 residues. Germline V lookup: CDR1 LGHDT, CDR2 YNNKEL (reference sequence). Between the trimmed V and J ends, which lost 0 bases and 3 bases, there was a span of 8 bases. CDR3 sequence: CASSQDWLDTGELFF. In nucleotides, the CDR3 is TGTGCCAGCAGCCAAGATTGGCTCGACACCGGGGAGCTGTTTTTT. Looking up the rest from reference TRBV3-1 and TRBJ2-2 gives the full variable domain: DTAVSQTPKYLVTQMGNDKSIKCEQNLGHDTMYWYKQDSKKFLKIMFSYNNKELIINETVPNRFSPKSPDKAHLNLHINSLELGDSAVYFCASSQDWLDTGELFFGEGSRLTVL.

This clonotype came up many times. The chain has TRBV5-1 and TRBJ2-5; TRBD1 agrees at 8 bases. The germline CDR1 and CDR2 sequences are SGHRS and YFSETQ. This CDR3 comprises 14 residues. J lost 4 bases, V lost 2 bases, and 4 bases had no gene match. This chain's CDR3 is CASSFDRGGETQYF. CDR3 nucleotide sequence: TGCGCCAGCAGCTTTGACAGGGGAGGAGAGACCCAGTACTTC. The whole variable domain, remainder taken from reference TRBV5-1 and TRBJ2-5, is KAGVTQTPRYLIKTRGQQVTLSCSPISGHRSVSWYQQTPGQGLQFLFEYFSETQRNKGNFPGRFSGRQFSNSRSEMNVSTLELGDSALYLCASSFDRGGETQYFGPGTRLLVL.

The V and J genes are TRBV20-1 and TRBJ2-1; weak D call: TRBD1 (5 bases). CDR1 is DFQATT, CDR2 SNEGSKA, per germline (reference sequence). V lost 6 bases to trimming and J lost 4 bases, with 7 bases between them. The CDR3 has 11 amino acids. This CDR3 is CSADRYNEQFF. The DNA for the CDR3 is TGCAGTGCCGACAGATACAATGAGCAGTTCTTC.

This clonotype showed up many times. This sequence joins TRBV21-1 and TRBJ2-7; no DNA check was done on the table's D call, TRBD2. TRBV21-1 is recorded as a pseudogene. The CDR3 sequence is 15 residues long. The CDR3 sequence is CASSKVAGGRDEQYF. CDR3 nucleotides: TGTGCCAGCAGCAAAGTTGCGGGAGGTCGAGACGAGCAGTACTTC.

CDR3 nucleotides: TGTGCCAGCACCATCGACGGTAACACTGAAGCTTTCTTT. Translation: CASTIDGNTEAFF. The chain employs TRBV12-3 or TRBV12-4 and TRBJ1-1; D not resolved. This CDR3 region has 13 residues. V shed 7 bases and J shed 2 bases, with 11 bases lying between them.

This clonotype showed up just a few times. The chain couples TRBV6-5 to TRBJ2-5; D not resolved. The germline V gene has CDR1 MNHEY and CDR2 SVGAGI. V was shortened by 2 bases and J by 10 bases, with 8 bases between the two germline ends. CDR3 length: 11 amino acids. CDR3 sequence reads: CASSYKEDQYF. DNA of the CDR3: TGTGCCAGCAGTTACAAAGAGGACCAGTACTTC.

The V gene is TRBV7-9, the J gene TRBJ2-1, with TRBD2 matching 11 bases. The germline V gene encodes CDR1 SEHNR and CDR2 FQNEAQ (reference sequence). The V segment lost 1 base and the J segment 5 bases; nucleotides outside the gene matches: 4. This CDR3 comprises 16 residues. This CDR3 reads CASSLVVLAGDNEQFF. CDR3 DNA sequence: TGTGCCAGCAGCTTAGTAGTACTAGCGGGAGACAATGAGCAGTTCTTC.

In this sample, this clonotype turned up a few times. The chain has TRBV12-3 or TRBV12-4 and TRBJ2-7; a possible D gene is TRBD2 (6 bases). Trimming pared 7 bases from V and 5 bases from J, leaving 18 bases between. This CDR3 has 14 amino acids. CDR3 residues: CASTSSGGPHEQYF. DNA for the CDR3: TGTGCCAGCACCTCTTCCGGGGGTCCTCACGAGCAGTACTTC.

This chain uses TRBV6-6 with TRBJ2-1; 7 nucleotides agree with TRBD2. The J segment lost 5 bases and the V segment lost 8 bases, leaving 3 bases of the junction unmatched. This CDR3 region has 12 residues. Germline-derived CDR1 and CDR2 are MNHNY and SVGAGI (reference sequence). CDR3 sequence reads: CASGTTHNEQFF. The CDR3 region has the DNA TGTGCCAGCGGGACTACCCACAATGAGCAGTTCTTC.

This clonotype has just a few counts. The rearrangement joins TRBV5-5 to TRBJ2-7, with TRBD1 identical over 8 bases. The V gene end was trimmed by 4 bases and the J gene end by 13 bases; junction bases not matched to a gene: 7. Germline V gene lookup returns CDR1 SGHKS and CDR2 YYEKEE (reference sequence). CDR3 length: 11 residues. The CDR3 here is CASSRGQGLYF. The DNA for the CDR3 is TGTGCCAGCAGCCGAGGACAGGGATTATACTTC.

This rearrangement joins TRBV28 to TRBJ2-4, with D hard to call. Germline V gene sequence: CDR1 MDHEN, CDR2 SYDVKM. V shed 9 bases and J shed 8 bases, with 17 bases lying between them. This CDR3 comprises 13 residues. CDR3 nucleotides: TGTGCCAGTGAACAGCCGAATGGAGACATTCAGTACTTC. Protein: CASEQPNGDIQYF.

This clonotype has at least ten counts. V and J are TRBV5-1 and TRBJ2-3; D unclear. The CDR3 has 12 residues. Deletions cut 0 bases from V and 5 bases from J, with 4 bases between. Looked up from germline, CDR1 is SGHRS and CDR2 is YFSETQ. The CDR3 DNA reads TGCGCCAGCAGCTTGGTAAAAGATACGCAGTATTTT. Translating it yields CASSLVKDTQYF.

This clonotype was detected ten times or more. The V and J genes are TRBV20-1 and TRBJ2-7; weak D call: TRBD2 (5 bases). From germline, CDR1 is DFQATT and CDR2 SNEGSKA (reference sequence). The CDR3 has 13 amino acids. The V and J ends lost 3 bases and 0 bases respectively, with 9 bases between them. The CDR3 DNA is TGCAGTGCTAGTACTGGGAGCTCCTACGAGCAGTACTTC. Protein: CSASTGSSYEQYF.

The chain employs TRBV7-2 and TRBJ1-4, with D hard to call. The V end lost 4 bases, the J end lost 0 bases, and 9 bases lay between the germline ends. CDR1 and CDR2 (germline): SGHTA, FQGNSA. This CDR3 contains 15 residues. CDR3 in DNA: TGTGCCAGCAGCTCCAACCCAGCAACTAATGAAAAACTGTTTTTT. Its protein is CASSSNPATNEKLFF.

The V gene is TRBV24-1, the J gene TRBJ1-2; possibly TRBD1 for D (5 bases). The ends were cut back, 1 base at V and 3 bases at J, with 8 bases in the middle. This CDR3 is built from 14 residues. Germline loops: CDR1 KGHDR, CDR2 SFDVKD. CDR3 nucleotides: TGTGCCACCAGTGATTTTAGAGGGGACTATGGCTACACCTTC. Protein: CATSDFRGDYGYTF.

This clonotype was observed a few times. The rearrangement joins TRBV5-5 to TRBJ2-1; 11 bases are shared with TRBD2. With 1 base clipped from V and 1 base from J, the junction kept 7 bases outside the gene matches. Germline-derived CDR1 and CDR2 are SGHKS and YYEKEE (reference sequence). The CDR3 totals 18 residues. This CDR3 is CASSLISGRVKSYNEQFF. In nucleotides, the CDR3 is TGTGCCAGCAGCTTGATTAGCGGGAGGGTTAAGTCCTACAATGAGCAGTTCTTC.